This T cell receptor beta chain originates from a study of control samples from healthy donors and cancer patients. TCRdb keeps only in-frame clones here, not all; method: immunoSEQ multiplex PCR. The repertoire includes about 130,000 clones, more than 80% of them detected once, and under 3% sits in the top ten. This TCR was recovered from a middle-aged man in good health. The source material was blood.

The CDR3 DNA is TGTGCCAGCAGCTTTGCTGTGGGGCAGGGTTTCGAGCAGTACTTC. Translated: CASSFAVGQGFEQYF. This rearrangement joins TRBV5-6 to TRBJ2-7; weak D call: TRBD1 (5 bases). The germline CDR1 and CDR2 sequences are SGHDT and YYEEEE. The CDR3 runs 15 residues. Trimming left V 2 bases short and J 6 bases short, with 18 bases between.